This entry lists 9 T cell receptor beta chains sequenced from one sample in a study of blood T cell repertoires in COVID-19. TCRdb's copy holds only in-frame clones and misses some; the assay was immunoSEQ multiplex PCR. The repertoire holds a few hundred thousand clones, 70% to 90% seen once, with around 4% in the top ten. The sample taken for sequencing was PBMCs or T cells enriched from blood (not recorded which). The receptors were sampled from a woman aged 30 to 39 who had been exposed to COVID-19.

This chain connects TRBV12-3 or TRBV12-4 to TRBJ1-1; possible D gene TRBD1, 5 bases. The CDR3 contains 11 residues. Deletions cut 3 bases from V and 10 bases from J, with 9 bases between. The CDR3 bases are TGTGCCAGCAGTTTTGGGGGGGGAGCTTTCTTT. Residues: CASSFGGGAFF.

The chain combines TRBV3-1 (or the pseudogene TRBV3-2) with TRBJ1-2; 10 nucleotides agree with TRBD1. Germline assignment: CDR1 LGHDT and CDR2 YNNKEL (reference sequence). The trim removed 4 bases at V and 12 bases at J, leaving 5 bases unmatched. The CDR3 has 12 residues. The CDR3 coding sequence is TGTGCCAGCAGCCTCAGGACAGGGGGGAACACCTTC. Translating it yields CASSLRTGGNTF.

The rearrangement joins TRBV2 to TRBJ2-1, with D possibly being TRBD2 (6 bases). This CDR3 spans 14 amino acids. V gave up 7 bases and J gave up 3 bases, with 13 bases separating them. The germline V gene encodes CDR1 SNHLY and CDR2 FYNNEI. CDR3 DNA: TGTGCCAGCATTGCGGCGGGGAACTACAATGAGCAGTTCTTC. It is translated as CASIAAGNYNEQFF.

The chain carries TRBV6-5 and TRBJ1-2; D is ambiguous. This CDR3 spans 15 amino acids. V lost 2 bases and J 4 bases, leaving 14 bases between the germline ends. CDR1 is MNHEY, CDR2 SVGAGI, per germline. The CDR3 bases are TGTGCCAGCAGTTACAGGACGCGGGGTGGCTATGGCTACACCTTC. It yields the protein CASSYRTRGGYGYTF.

The CDR3 DNA reads TGCGCCAGCAGCCGCGAAATCAATCAGCCCCAGCATTTT. It translates to CASSREINQPQHF. This chain links TRBV5-1 with TRBJ1-5; no definite D call. The CDR3 totals 13 residues. V was trimmed by 4 bases and J by 3 bases, leaving 8 bases between them. The V gene's germline CDR1 is SGHRS and CDR2 YFSETQ.

This chain links TRBV24-1 with TRBJ2-2; D not resolved. The length of the CDR3 is 14 residues. V gave up 9 bases and J gave up 0 bases, with 10 bases separating them. The germline V gene encodes CDR1 KGHDR and CDR2 SFDVKD. The CDR3 DNA reads TGTGCCACCCCAGAGGTACCGAACACCGGGGAGCTGTTTTTT. Its translation is CATPEVPNTGELFF.

This clone showed up just once. The rearrangement links TRBV5-1 to TRBJ1-1, with 7 bases fitting TRBD1. The CDR3 length is 12 residues. V was pared by 3 bases and J by 7 bases, with 3 bases of the junction left unmatched. The V gene's germline CDR1 is SGHRS and CDR2 YFSETQ. For the CDR3, the DNA is TGCGCCAGCAGCTCGACAGGGCGTGAAGCTTTCTTT. Protein: CASSSTGREAFF.

The chain joins TRBV6-5 to TRBJ2-2, with D possibly matching TRBD1 (5 bases). Germline V gives CDR1 MNHEY, CDR2 SVGAGI. Trimming took 5 bases from V and 1 from J, leaving 11 bases between them. CDR3 length: 15 residues. The CDR3 DNA sequence: TGTGCCAGCAGTAGTGTGGGGCGGAACACCGGGGAGCTGTTTTTT. Protein: CASSSVGRNTGELFF.

This clone was detected only once. The chain has TRBV19 and TRBJ1-2, with D possibly being TRBD1 (5 bases). The CDR3 totals 14 residues. The germline CDR1 and CDR2 sequences are LNHDA and SQIVND (reference sequence). The V end was cut by 9 bases, the J end by 3 bases, with 17 bases between. CDR3 sequence (DNA): TGTGCCAGCCAGGCCCTGGGCAGGGACTATGGCTACACCTTC. Translation gives CASQALGRDYGYTF.